Following are 10 T cell receptor beta chains from one sample sequenced in a study of cytomegalovirus exposure and HLA in healthy donors. The PCR was carried out with 60 Vbeta primers and 13 Jbeta primers. Sequencing was performed with immunoSEQ multiplex PCR; in TCRdb, only in-frame clones are kept and a portion is missing. This table holds approximately 190,000 clones, about four fifths found once. Sequencing was done on a sample of PBMCs. The receptors derive from a boy aged 10-17 years in good health and CMV-seronegative.

This CDR3 reads CASSYSLVNEQFF. For the CDR3, the DNA is TGTGCCAGCAGTTACTCCCTAGTAAATGAGCAGTTCTTC. J is TRBJ2-1 and V is TRBV6-5; D unresolved. The CDR3 runs 13 residues. Germline CDR1 is MNHEY and CDR2 is SVGAGI. V dropped 0 bases and J dropped 7 bases, with 7 bases sitting between them.

This clone was seen just once. The chain employs TRBV5-1 and TRBJ1-3, with D possibly TRBD1 on 6 matching bases. The germline V gene encodes CDR1 SGHRS and CDR2 YFSETQ. V dropped 1 base and J dropped 2 bases, with 13 bases sitting between them. There are 16 residues in the CDR3. DNA for the CDR3: TGCGCCAGCAGCTTGTCAGGGGCTAAGACTGGAAACACCATATATTTT. Translated, it gives CASSLSGAKTGNTIYF.

CDR3 region: CASSVIPGQGALSYGYTF. CDR3 in DNA: TGTGCCAGCAGCGTGATACCGGGACAGGGGGCGCTAAGCTATGGCTACACCTTC. The chain carries TRBV9 and TRBJ1-2, with 12 bases fitting TRBD1. There are 18 residues in the CDR3. V dropped 2 bases and J dropped 4; count of bases not matched to a gene: 12. In germline, CDR1 is SGDLS, CDR2 YYNGEE.

The V gene is TRBV5-1, the J gene TRBJ2-4; 7 bases match TRBD1. The germline gives CDR1 SGHRS, CDR2 YFSETQ. The junction had 5 bases not matched to a gene; V was cut back by 0 bases and J by 8 bases. This CDR3 is built from 14 residues. CDR3 region: CASSLEGAGDIQYF. CDR3 sequence (DNA): TGCGCCAGCAGCTTGGAGGGGGCCGGAGACATTCAGTACTTC.

The rearrangement joins TRBV6-5 to TRBJ2-7; D possibly corresponds to TRBD2 (6 bases). The germline gives CDR1 MNHEY, CDR2 SVGAGI. The length of the CDR3 is 14 residues. V lost 6 bases and J lost 2, with 14 bases in between. This CDR3 is CASRGVERAYEQYF. CDR3 coding DNA: TGTGCCAGCAGGGGGGTGGAGCGGGCCTACGAGCAGTACTTC.

This clone showed up just once. Other DNA sequences of this sample code for an identical CDR3. This chain links TRBV30 with TRBJ2-2; D not certain. Trimming shortened V by 2 bases and J by 4 bases, and 5 bases separated the two germline ends. Germline loops: CDR1 GTSNPN, CDR2 SVGIG (reference sequence). This CDR3 region has 12 residues. CDR3 nucleotide sequence: TGTGCCTGGAGTTTACTCACCGGGGAGCTGTTTTTT. It translates to CAWSLLTGELFF.

The CDR3 DNA sequence: TGCGCCAGCAGTGATGGGGGGGAGGCCTACAATGAGCAGTTCTTC. The encoded protein is CASSDGGEAYNEQFF. The V and J genes are TRBV10-1 and TRBJ2-1, with TRBD2 matching 7 bases. CDR3 length: 15 residues. Losses at the gene ends were 3 bases for V and 2 bases for J; bases not matched to a gene: 4. Looked up from germline, CDR1 is WNHNN and CDR2 is SYGVQD (reference sequence).

This sequence joins TRBV7-8 and TRBJ1-4; no reliable D call. Deletions cut 6 bases from V and 5 bases from J, with 10 bases between. The CDR3 spans 13 residues. CDR1 is SGHVS and CDR2 is FQNEAQ in the germline V gene. The CDR3 DNA sequence: TGTGCCAGCAGGACGACAATGAATGAAAAACTGTTTTTT. Its translation: CASRTTMNEKLFF. Combining the CDR3 with reference TRBV7-8 and TRBJ1-4 gives the whole variable domain GAGVSQSPRYKVAKRGQDVALRCDPISGHVSLFWYQQALGQGPEFLTYFQNEAQLDKSGLPSDRFFAERPEGSVSTLKIQRTQQEDSAVYLCASRTTMNEKLFFGSGTQLSVL.

This clone was counted a single time. The CDR3 DNA follows: TGTGCCAGCAGCCCGGGTAGGGGGCAGTCGATTCTCCGGCCTCTAAGCTCACCCCTCCACTTT. It encodes CASSPGRGQSILRPLSSPLHF. The chain recombines TRBV7-6 with TRBJ1-6; 7 bases are shared with TRBD1. The germline gives CDR1 SGHVS, CDR2 FNYEAQ. The junction had 29 bases not matched to a gene; V was cut back by 5 bases and J by 10 bases. The CDR3 contains 21 residues. Full variable domain (missing parts from reference TRBV7-6 and TRBJ1-6): GAGVSQSPRYKVTKRGQDVALRCDPISGHVSLYWYRQALGQGPEFLTYFNYEAQQDKSGLPNDRFSAERPEGSISTLTIQRTEQRDSAMYRCASSPGRGQSILRPLSSPLHFGNGTRLTVT.

Here the CDR3 DNA reads TGTGCCAGTAGCGGACTAGCGGAGTCCTACGAGCAGTACTTC. It codes for CASSGLAESYEQYF. The V and J genes are TRBV19 and TRBJ2-7; 10 bases fit TRBD2. Per germline, CDR1 LNHDA and CDR2 SQIVND (reference sequence). The V and J ends lost 6 bases and 1 base, in that order; junction bases with no gene match: 3. CDR3 length: 14 residues.